This T cell receptor beta chain was sequenced in a study of cytotoxic CD8 clonotypes in ibrutinib-treated CLL (dated by TCRdb to about 2021). About the study as a whole: The cohort had some eleven relapsed/refractory and around 16 treatment-naive patients; some 17 were IGHV unmutated. Cryopreserved peripheral blood mononuclear cells were collected before treatment, at response, and at either disease progression or sustained remission. Responses were partial in about 25 patients and complete in 2; after median 68 months follow-up, roughly 14 stayed in remission and 12 progressed. Longitudinal samples were obtainable from about 30% of the roughly 90 participants in the trial. Samples averaged approximately 260,000 productive templates and approximately 100,000 productive rearrangements. Samples at response were collected after a median of 12 months of treatment, with a range of roughly 6 to 40 months.

As to this clone: Its target antigen remains unknown. No qualities accompany the bases; no much larger clone lies one base away.

The goal of deep resolution MiSeq sequencing was a depth between 1 in 1 million and 1 in 200,000 T cells, and coverage averaged 10x per clonotype. The immunoSEQ hsTCRB Kit was used to generate the TCR beta libraries. The original methods were these. Data were analyzed with ImmunoSEQ Data Assistant and ImmunoSEQ Analyzer, with V, D and J genes assigned per IMGT definitions. Clonality, which ranges from 0 to 1, was calculated as one minus the normalized Shannon entropy of productive rearrangement frequencies. Only overrepresented clonotypes making up at least 0.05% of the repertoire of each patient were included in the public clonotype analysis. Some 14 age-matched healthy donor repertoires from immuneACCESS served as clonality controls. TCRdb re-hosts the immuneACCESS table, in-frame sequences only. Its copies lack some clones; in the studies checked, an unresolved V gene accounts for under half of them, and the cause for the rest is not known. The V and J calls and clone size are taken from that table; D and trimming were inferred from the DNA. The sample table contains some 290,000 clones; only one count was recorded for around four fifths of them. The ten most abundant clones make up roughly 7% of the sample.

For TCR beta library preparation, 1.5 to 2 micrograms of genomic DNA were extracted from the cryopreserved PBMCs. Longitudinal blood samples from CLL patients on ibrutinib monotherapy were analyzed using high-throughput TCR beta sequencing. Patients were enrolled in a phase 2 open-label single-center ibrutinib monotherapy trial. CDR3 length: 13 amino acids, cysteine to phenylalanine. Only CDR3 DNA remains: 39 bases, in frame from the first base. Cut back by 2 bases and 3 bases, the V and J ends lie 8 bases apart. The germline V gene supplies CDR1 MNHNS and CDR2 SASEGT. Summary of the overall study and its limitations: Sampling times were not matched between patients in sustained remission and patients whose disease was progressing, and lymph node repertoires were not examined. Baseline clonality was found to be higher than that of age-matched healthy donors and was strongly correlated with circulating CD8+ T-cell counts. Public clonotypes were rare and either contracted or stayed stable during treatment, and the rise in clonality at ibrutinib response reflected the expansion of private clonotypes. An increase in clonality was observed at ibrutinib response, with clonality remaining stable during sustained remission and falling back toward baseline at progression.

The V gene is TRBV6-1 and the J gene is TRBJ2-7; no D gene call is confident. The source material was PBMCs, sampled before ibrutinib treatment. The sequence derives from a human donor with chronic lymphocytic leukemia. The nucleotides are TGTGCCAGCAGTGAACGTTCTATCTACGAGCAGTACTTC. Translated, this is CASSERSIYEQYF.